This TCR beta chain originates from a study of T cell responses to AZD1222 COVID-19 vaccine (dated by TCRdb to about 2021). For context, the study as a whole: A total of about 240 trial participants underwent TCR sequencing, of whom 207 received two doses of AZD1222 and about 26 received two doses of the MenACWY control vaccine. Trial participants were enrolled into age subgroups of 18-55, 56-69 and 70-plus years, which contained roughly 140, 27 and 60 TCR-sequenced participants, respectively.

Based on the germline V gene (reference sequence), the CDR1 and CDR2 sequences are MNHEY and SMNVEV. Taken from cysteine to phenylalanine, the CDR3 has 15 residues. CDR3 DNA only is kept here, 45 bases in frame from base 1. Compared with germline, V lacks 7 bases and J lacks 0 bases; bases without a gene match: 6. A remark on this clone: The specificity of this receptor is unknown. Per-base qualities were not stored, and no clone one base away is much larger.

The CDR3 regions of human TCRbeta chains were analyzed by immunosequencing. The study's own analysis went as follows. TCRs in the repertoires were compared against a reference library of SARS-CoV-2-specific TCRs that had been generated with the MIRA antigen-specificity platform. Breadth meant the fraction of unique TCRs that were SARS-CoV-2-associated, whereas depth meant the fraction of total T cells that were SARS-CoV-2-associated. Using the MIRA data, each spike-specific TCR was mapped to the spike region that the TCR reacts to and placed in a CD4 or CD8 class. Log10-transformed breadth and depth values were compared by one-way ANOVA with Sidak's multiple comparisons tests. TCRdb provides this immuneACCESS table in a form limited to in-frame rearrangements. Some clones are lacking; in checked studies, under half of them reflect an unresolved V gene, and why the rest are absent is not known. The V and J calls and clone size are taken from that table; D and trimming were inferred from the DNA. In this sample the table shows about 86,000 clones, roughly 90% of which occur a single time. Together, the top ten hold about 7.1% of the sample.

In light of the paper, this sample's time point label describes: about 28 days (+/-7) after the second vaccine dose. Because spike-specific TCR depth and breadth did not differ between the two schedules, AZD1222 recipients who got a second dose at roughly 4 weeks were pooled with those who got a second dose at roughly 12 weeks. The vaccinee samples were drawn from two UK trials, COV001 and COV002, one of which was a single-blind randomized controlled phase 2/3 trial testing AZD1222 (ChAdOx1 nCoV-19) in healthy adults. Trial participant PBMC samples were collected at day 0 and day 28 after the second dose for TCRbeta chain sequencing. Overall study results and their limits: Because no day 14 peak-response samples were available, repertoires were characterized only after the peak T cell response. Participants were mostly white British and included more females than males, and it was suggested by the authors that clonal diversity may have been underestimated. Nearly half of unique spike-specific TCRs reportedly recognized epitopes outside regions mutated in the B.1.351 and B.1.1.7 variants. In the small 56-69-year group, the increase in depth fell short of significance, most likely because of low power. CD4 TCRs associated with the vaccine covered the entire spike protein, and the dominant responses were in regions 160-218 and 743-854. Conclusions about previously exposed vaccinees were limited because only a handful of AZD1222 recipients were SARS-CoV-2 seropositive at baseline. After two AZD1222 doses, spike-specific TCR breadth and depth were significantly higher than at day 0 and than in MenACWY recipients.

The source is an adult who received the AZD1222 COVID-19 vaccine. The chain is made from TRBV27 and TRBJ2-1, with 7 bases aligning to TRBD2. The sequenced sample was peripheral blood, obtained 28 days after the second AZD1222 dose. This receptor has the CDR3 CASTSGASSYNEQFF. The nucleotide sequence reads TGTGCCAGCACGAGCGGGGCGAGCTCCTACAATGAGCAGTTCTTC.